A selection of T cell receptor beta chains follows, all from one sample in a study of identical twins. One entry per CDR3 protein results from TCRdb running MiXCR on the 5' RACE reads. This table has about 700,000 distinct CDR3 sequences, over 8.5% appearing once. The same sample was also studied in work on yellow fever vaccine responses in identical twins.

Sequences were obtained from PBMCs. Receptors were obtained from a young woman in good health. Both conserved end residues are part of each CDR3. A D gene is named only where the DNA matches it firmly. The size entry is marked missing in some rows and otherwise reads once, few, many or a size class.

D,J,V,length,size,CDR3,DNA
.,TRBJ1-4,TRBV10-3,13,few,CAISAGANEKLFF,TGTGCCATCAGTGCAGGGGCTAATGAAAAACTGTTTTTT
.,TRBJ2-6,TRBV6-5,16,many,CASSYSHGAGANVLTF,TGTGCCAGCAGTTACTCACACGGGGCTGGGGCCAACGTCCTGACTTTC
TRBD1,TRBJ2-3,TRBV5-5,17,few,CASSFPIWGQSTDTQYF,TGTGCCAGCAGCTTTCCAATCTGGGGACAGAGCACAGATACGCAGTATTTT
.,TRBJ2-6,TRBV28,15,.,CASGTASSGANVLTF,TGTGCCAGCGGGACTGCGAGCTCTGGGGCCAACGTCCTGACTTTC
TRBD2,TRBJ2-1,TRBV15,16,.,CATSSPGLAGGPEQFF,TGTGCCACCAGCTCTCCGGGACTAGCGGGAGGGCCTGAGCAGTTCTTC
TRBD1,TRBJ2-7,TRBV30,12,.,CAWGQGAYEQYF,TGTGCCTGGGGACAGGGGGCATACGAGCAGTACTTC
.,TRBJ2-1,TRBV30,10,.,CACLSGEQFF,TGTGCCTGCCTGTCTGGTGAGCAGTTCTTC
.,TRBJ2-7,TRBV12-3/TRBV12-4,11,many,CASSFLGEQYF,TGTGCCAGCAGTTTCTTGGGCGAGCAGTACTTC
.,TRBJ2-2,TRBV28,15,few,CASLLRLTNTGELFF,TGTGCCAGCTTGCTCAGACTCACGAACACCGGGGAGCTGTTTTTT
.,TRBJ1-1,TRBV29-1,12,.,CSVLPPGLEAFF,TGCAGCGTTCTCCCCCCCGGTTTAGAAGCTTTCTTT
.,TRBJ2-1,TRBV28,18,.,CASTPKLRRTGSYNEQFF,TGTGCCAGCACCCCTAAACTAAGGAGGACTGGCTCCTACAATGAGCAGTTCTTC
.,TRBJ2-5,TRBV10-2,12,.,CASLGPRETQYF,TGCGCCAGCTTGGGACCGAGGGAGACCCAGTACTTC
TRBD2,TRBJ2-3,TRBV4-1,16,many,CASSQGTSGRTDTQYF,TGCGCCAGCAGCCAGGGGACTAGCGGGAGAACAGATACGCAGTATTTT
.,TRBJ2-7,TRBV6-2/TRBV6-3,13,.,CASSYAASYEQYF,TGTGCCAGCAGTTACGCGGCGTCCTACGAGCAGTACTTC
.,TRBJ2-3,TRBV12-3/TRBV12-4,16,.,CASSPPAGASTDTQYF,TGTGCCAGCAGTCCTCCGGCGGGGGCCAGCACAGATACGCAGTATTTT
TRBD1,TRBJ2-7,TRBV10-3,19,few,CAISDKTGQGQGSYYEQYF,TGTGCCATCAGTGATAAGACAGGGCAAGGGCAGGGGTCCTACTACGAGCAGTACTTC
.,TRBJ1-2,TRBV12-3/TRBV12-4,12,.,CASSLGAGGYTF,TGTGCCAGCAGTTTGGGGGCTGGTGGCTACACCTTC
.,TRBJ2-1,TRBV7-9,14,few,CASSLEVADNEQFF,TGTGCCAGCAGCTTAGAGGTAGCCGACAATGAGCAGTTCTTC
TRBD2,TRBJ2-5,TRBV11-2,12,.,CASSLDTGGLYF,TGTGCCAGCAGCTTAGATACGGGAGGGCTGTACTTC
TRBD2,TRBJ2-3,TRBV29-1,14,few,CSPKRDSGGDTQYF,TGCAGCCCTAAAAGGGATAGCGGGGGTGATACGCAGTATTTT
.,TRBJ2-7,TRBV7-9,16,few,CASSFGYQGTIYEQYF,TGTGCCAGCAGCTTTGGCTACCAGGGCACGATCTACGAGCAGTACTTC
.,TRBJ2-3,TRBV6-2/TRBV6-3,14,few,CASSYTGPTDTQYF,TGTGCCAGCAGTTACACGGGCCCCACAGATACGCAGTATTTT
TRBD2,TRBJ2-2,TRBV5-6,15,few,CASSSGLAGFEGLFF,TGTGCCAGCAGCTCGGGACTAGCGGGCTTCGAGGGGCTGTTTTTT
.,TRBJ1-2,TRBV4-2,14,.,CASSQGPDRIGYTF,TGTGCCAGCAGCCAAGGTCCAGACAGGATTGGCTACACCTTC
TRBD2,TRBJ2-7,TRBV15,13,many,CATSRGGLYEQYF,TGTGCCACCAGCAGAGGGGGACTATACGAGCAGTACTTC
.,TRBJ2-5,TRBV7-9,14,.,CASSSPGDWETQYF,TGTGCCAGCAGCTCCCCGGGGGACTGGGAGACCCAGTACTTC
.,TRBJ2-5,TRBV7-3,15,.,CASSKGGNAQETQYF,TGTGCCAGCAGCAAGGGCGGAAACGCACAAGAGACCCAGTACTTC
TRBD1,TRBJ2-7,TRBV5-1,11,.,CASSLPPGGSF,TGCGCCAGCAGCTTGCCGCCAGGGGGCTCATTC
TRBD1,TRBJ2-5,TRBV15,17,few,CATSRDRGTGGAKTQYF,TGTGCCACCAGCAGAGATCGGGGGACAGGGGGCGCAAAGACCCAGTACTTC
TRBD2,TRBJ2-4,TRBV20-1,15,few,CSARAPGLAENIQYF,TGCAGTGCTAGAGCCCCGGGACTAGCAGAAAACATTCAGTACTTC
TRBD1,TRBJ2-7,TRBV7-9,14,many,CASSLGQGPNEQYF,TGTGCCAGCAGCTTAGGACAGGGTCCCAACGAGCAGTACTTC
.,TRBJ1-2,TRBV4-3,15,.,CASSPRAYEGYGYTF,TGCGCCAGCAGCCCAAGAGCGTACGAGGGATACGGCTACACCTTC
.,TRBJ2-1,TRBV6-1,13,.,CASTLGRTNEQFF,TGTGCCAGCACCCTAGGACGAACCAATGAGCAGTTCTTC
.,TRBJ2-1,TRBV11-1,12,.,CASDHGNNEQFF,TGTGCCAGCGACCACGGTAACAATGAGCAGTTCTTC
.,TRBJ2-1,TRBV4-2,13,.,CASSQGEGNEQFF,TGTGCCAGCAGCCAAGGAGAAGGAAATGAGCAGTTCTTC
TRBD1,TRBJ1-6,TRBV10-3,15,many,CAISVGTGGNSPLHF,TGTGCCATCAGTGTTGGGACAGGGGGCAATTCACCCCTCCACTTT
TRBD2,TRBJ2-3,TRBV7-9,15,many,CASRFAGTNSDTQYF,TGTGCCAGCAGATTCGCAGGGACTAACTCAGATACGCAGTATTTT
TRBD1,TRBJ1-1,TRBV20-1,14,.,CSARPGQMNTEAFF,TGCAGTGCTAGGCCGGGACAGATGAACACTGAAGCTTTCTTT
TRBD1,TRBJ1-6,TRBV5-1,21,.,CASSRSPIQGAGSSYNSPLHF,TGCGCCAGCAGCCGCAGCCCGATACAGGGGGCTGGTAGCTCCTATAATTCACCCCTCCACTTT
TRBD1,TRBJ2-5,TRBV10-1,14,few,CASSKGQGPETQYF,TGCGCCAGCAGCAAGGGACAGGGACCAGAGACCCAGTACTTC
.,TRBJ2-3,TRBV5-6,13,.,CASSSAGDRPQYF,TGTGCCAGCAGCTCCGCAGGGGACCGTCCGCAGTATTTT
.,TRBJ2-2,TRBV6-1,14,.,CASRTGLSSGELFF,TGTGCCAGCAGAACGGGACTGTCCTCCGGGGAGCTGTTTTTT
TRBD1,TRBJ1-1,TRBV5-6,14,few,CASSTAGQIVEAFF,TGTGCCAGCAGCACCGCGGGACAGATCGTTGAAGCTTTCTTT
.,TRBJ2-7,TRBV6-6,12,.,CASSYGVGEQYF,TGTGCCAGCAGTTATGGGGTCGGGGAGCAGTACTTC
.,TRBJ1-6,TRBV5-1,13,.,CASSLEGDSPLHF,TGCGCCAGCAGCTTGGAGGGAGATTCACCCCTCCACTTT
.,TRBJ1-1,TRBV6-1,17,.,CASSPRQDSSMNTEAFF,TGTGCCAGCAGTCCCCGACAGGATTCTTCTATGAACACTGAAGCTTTCTTT
.,TRBJ1-2,TRBV5-1,14,few,CASSLVPPQGGYTF,TGCGCCAGCAGCTTGGTCCCTCCACAGGGAGGCTACACCTTC
.,TRBJ2-5,TRBV12-3/TRBV12-4,13,many,CASSYRDQETQYF,TGTGCCAGCAGCTACAGGGATCAAGAGACCCAGTACTTC
TRBD1,TRBJ1-4,TRBV7-9,17,.,CASSLGPRGFSYEKLFF,TGTGCCAGCAGCTTAGGTCCCAGGGGGTTTTCATATGAAAAACTGTTTTTT
TRBD1,TRBJ1-1,TRBV20-1,13,many,CSARTGVNTEAFF,TGCAGTGCCCGGACAGGGGTGAACACTGAAGCTTTCTTT
.,TRBJ1-1,TRBV28,13,.,CAISDRGNTEAFF,TGTGCCATCTCCGACCGGGGGAACACTGAAGCTTTCTTT
.,TRBJ2-5,TRBV10-3,13,many,CASRTAMGETQYF,TGTGCCTCCAGGACCGCGATGGGGGAGACCCAGTACTTC
.,TRBJ2-1,TRBV12-3/TRBV12-4,14,many,CASSFVGGLNEQFF,TGTGCCAGCAGTTTTGTGGGGGGGCTGAATGAGCAGTTCTTC
TRBD2,TRBJ2-5,TRBV29-1,16,few,CSVDGLAGGSQETQYF,TGCAGCGTTGATGGCCTAGCGGGAGGTTCTCAAGAGACCCAGTACTTC
TRBD2,TRBJ2-3,TRBV6-2/TRBV6-3,15,few,CASRLSGGGTDTQYF,TGTGCCAGCAGACTAAGCGGGGGCGGCACAGATACGCAGTATTTT
TRBD2,TRBJ2-1,TRBV20-1,18,.,CSAGGLAVTNTGYNEQFF,TGCAGTGCTGGGGGACTAGCGGTCACTAACACGGGGTACAATGAGCAGTTCTTC
TRBD1,TRBJ2-1,TRBV12-3/TRBV12-4,12,.,CASSFFGTGEFF,TGTGCCAGCAGTTTCTTCGGGACAGGGGAGTTCTTC
TRBD2,TRBJ2-1,TRBV12-3/TRBV12-4,16,.,CASSLGTSGVNNEQFF,TGTGCCAGCAGTTTAGGGACTAGCGGGGTTAACAATGAGCAGTTCTTC
.,TRBJ2-2,TRBV4-2,15,many,CASSQNQGGAGELFF,TGTGCCAGCAGCCAGAATCAGGGTGGGGCCGGGGAGCTGTTTTTT